The 19 T cell receptor beta chains listed next were all sequenced from one sample in a study of T cells after yellow fever vaccination. One entry per CDR3 protein results from TCRdb running MiXCR on the 5' RACE reads. The profile shows some 73,000 distinct CDR3 sequences, 7.5% to 9% of them singletons. The input for sequencing was CD8+ T cells sorted from PBMCs, taken on the day of the yellow fever booster vaccination. The receptors were sampled from a man aged 25-40 years who received the YFV17D yellow fever vaccine.

This clonotype has a handful of counts. The chain couples TRBV11-2 to TRBJ2-1; D unclear. Trimming pared 0 bases from V and 0 bases from J, leaving 9 bases between. CDR1 SGHAT and CDR2 FQNNGV come from the germline V gene. The CDR3 has 16 residues. In DNA form, the CDR3 reads TGTGCCAGCAGCTTAGATAGCACGAGCTCCTACAATGAGCAGTTCTTC. Translated, it gives CASSLDSTSSYNEQFF.

This chain joins TRBV11-2 and TRBJ2-7, with D tentatively TRBD1 (6 bases). Germline V gene sequence: CDR1 SGHAT, CDR2 FQNNGV. The ends were cut back, 1 base at V and 4 bases at J, with 11 bases in the middle. This CDR3 is 14 amino acids long. CDR3 DNA sequence: TGTGCCAGCAGCTTAGGACAGGACCTATACGAGCAGTACTTC. Amino acids: CASSLGQDLYEQYF.

The chain carries TRBV20-1 and TRBJ2-7; 9 bases agree with TRBD2. With V trimmed by 6 bases and J by 3 bases, 3 bases remained unmatched. The CDR3 has 12 amino acids. The germline V gene encodes CDR1 DFQATT and CDR2 SNEGSKA (reference sequence). CDR3 amino acids: CSARTSDYEQYF. The DNA of the CDR3 is TGCAGTGCGCGGACTAGCGACTACGAGCAGTACTTC.

This clonotype was found a few times. The chain joins TRBV6-1 to TRBJ2-1; 7 bases agree with TRBD1. CDR3 size: 16 residues. The junction had 9 bases not matched to a gene; V was cut back by 3 bases and J by 4 bases. Germline CDR1 reads MNHNS; CDR2 reads SASEGT. In DNA, the CDR3 is TGTGCCAGCAGTGAGACAGGGCCACACGTATACAATGAGCAGTTCTTC. It is translated as CASSETGPHVYNEQFF.

This clonotype came up many times. This chain links TRBV5-5 with TRBJ2-1, with D possibly matching TRBD2 (5 bases). Trimming cost V 0 bases and J 6 bases, with 10 bases left between them. The CDR3 covers 14 residues. Germline V CDR1 and CDR2: SGHKS, YYEKEE (reference sequence). CDR3 bases: TGTGCCAGCAGCTTGGATGCGGGCGGCAATGAGCAGTTCTTC. It specifies CASSLDAGGNEQFF.

There are many counts of this clonotype. The J gene is TRBJ1-2, the V gene TRBV5-5; D unresolved. The V end lost 0 bases, the J end lost 0 bases, and 9 bases lay between the germline ends. The CDR3 has 15 amino acids. Per the germline V gene, CDR1 is SGHKS and CDR2 is YYEKEE (reference sequence). CDR3 sequence (DNA): TGTGCCAGCAGCTTGGAAGACGTTGCTAACTATGGCTACACCTTC. The encoded protein is CASSLEDVANYGYTF.

This clonotype came up a few times. The V call is TRBV29-1, the J call TRBJ2-4; 7 bases map to TRBD2. The CDR3 sequence is 14 residues long. Germline values: CDR1 SQVTM, CDR2 ANQGSEA. V shed 3 bases, J shed 5 bases, and the junction held 7 bases outside the gene matches. The CDR3 spells CSVEGGKAENIQYF. The CDR3 region has the DNA TGCAGCGTTGAGGGGGGGAAGGCCGAAAACATTCAGTACTTC.

This clonotype was seen a single time. V and J are TRBV6-2 or TRBV6-3 and TRBJ2-1; tentatively, D is TRBD1 or TRBD2 (5 bases each). Germline V lookup: CDR1 MNHEY, CDR2 SVGEGT. The V end lost 5 bases, the J end lost 0 bases, and 11 bases lay between the germline ends. CDR3 size: 15 residues. CDR3 in amino acids: CASSGDRSSYNEQFF. DNA for the CDR3: TGTGCCAGCAGTGGGGACCGCAGCTCCTACAATGAGCAGTTCTTC.

In its sample, this clonotype was seen a few times. This chain joins TRBV9 and TRBJ2-6, with TRBD1 matching 7 bases. With V trimmed by 4 bases and J by 0 bases, 4 bases remained unmatched. CDR1 is SGDLS and CDR2 is YYNGEE in the germline V gene. This CDR3 region has 16 residues. CDR3: CASSPGQVSGANVLTF. The DNA of the CDR3 is TGTGCCAGCAGCCCCGGACAGGTCTCTGGGGCCAACGTCCTGACTTTC.

The chain joins TRBV11-2 to TRBJ2-7; TRBD2 matches at 8 bases. Looked up from germline, CDR1 is SGHAT and CDR2 is FQNNGV. The V segment lost 5 bases and the J segment 2 bases; nucleotides outside the gene matches: 11. This CDR3 comprises 16 residues. CDR3 in DNA: TGTGCCAGCAGCCCCGGAGGCGGGAGGAACCCCTACGAGCAGTACTTC. Amino acids: CASSPGGGRNPYEQYF.

The V and J genes are TRBV11-2 and TRBJ2-5; possibly TRBD1 for D (5 bases). Trimming shortened V by 5 bases and J by 5 bases, and 15 bases separated the two germline ends. The CDR3 contains 14 residues. CDR1 is SGHAT, CDR2 FQNNGV, per germline. This CDR3 reads CASSTSRGFETQYF. The CDR3 DNA reads as TGTGCCAGCAGCACTTCTAGGGGATTTGAGACCCAGTACTTC.

On this clonotype itself: It may be a read error: a sequence one base away is much more abundant. The chain links TRBV15 to TRBJ2-5; D gene unclear. Germline-derived CDR1 and CDR2 are LNHNV and YYDKDF (reference sequence). The CDR3 covers 12 residues. For the CDR3, the DNA is TGTACCACCAGCCGAGCCAGTGAGACCCAGTACTTC. Translated: CTTSRASETQYF. Complete variable domain (other parts from reference TRBV15 and TRBJ2-5): DAMVIQNPRYQVTQFGKPVTLSCSQTLNHNVMYWYQQKSSQAPKLLFHYYDKDFNNEADTPDNFQSRRPNTSFCFLDIRSPGLGDTAMYLCTTSRASETQYFGPGTRLLVL.

This clonotype is labeled as medium-sized. The J gene is TRBJ2-3, the V gene TRBV29-1; TRBD2 agrees at 10 bases. CDR1 and CDR2 from the germline V gene are SQVTM and ANQGSEA. CDR3 size: 14 residues. V shed 8 bases and J 3 bases; nucleotides not matched to a gene: 8. CDR3 residues: CSLSGGVLTDTQYF. The CDR3 DNA is TGCAGCCTAAGCGGGGGGGTACTTACAGATACGCAGTATTTT.

V is TRBV6-1 and J is TRBJ1-5; D remains ambiguous. The V gene's germline CDR1 is MNHNS and CDR2 SASEGT. The CDR3 runs to 12 residues. The ends were cut back, 7 bases at V and 5 bases at J, with 9 bases in the middle. The CDR3 DNA sequence: TGTGCCAGCACTGGGGATTATCAGCCCCAGCATTTT. Encoded protein: CASTGDYQPQHF.

This clonotype was counted a few times. This chain joins TRBV2 and TRBJ2-2; 7 positions agree with TRBD2. Germline V gives CDR1 SNHLY, CDR2 FYNNEI. Trimming took 8 bases from V and 7 from J; bases not matched to a gene: 4. The CDR3 runs to 12 residues. The CDR3 region has the DNA TGTGCCAGCCTGGGGGGGATCGGGGAGCTGTTTTTT. This translates into CASLGGIGELFF.

The CDR3 bases are TGTGCCAGCACATCTAGCGGGCCCGGGGAGCTGTTTTTT. This codes for CASTSSGPGELFF. V gene TRBV4-2 combines with J gene TRBJ2-2; 8 nucleotides agree with TRBD2. CDR3 length equals 13 residues. Germline CDR1 LGHNA, CDR2 YNFKEQ. The junction had 4 bases not matched to a gene; V was cut back by 7 bases and J by 6 bases.

This clonotype occurred a few times. This rearrangement joins TRBV6-5 to TRBJ2-1; no clear D gene. V lost 8 bases to trimming and J lost 6 bases, with 8 bases between them. The CDR3 consists of 11 residues. Germline V gene data show CDR1 as MNHEY and CDR2 as SVGAGI. CDR3 in amino acids: CASDKGNEQFF. The CDR3 bases are TGTGCCAGCGACAAGGGCAATGAGCAGTTCTTC.

The table lists this clonotype with a few counts. V is TRBV5-1 and J is TRBJ2-1; TRBD2 aligns across 8 bases. The CDR3 runs to 13 residues. V shed 7 bases and J 4 bases; nucleotides not matched to a gene: 4. From germline, CDR1 is SGHRS and CDR2 YFSETQ. CDR3 protein: CASHAGGYNEQFF. The CDR3 coding sequence is TGCGCCAGCCACGCGGGGGGTTACAATGAGCAGTTCTTC.

This chain uses TRBV4-1 with TRBJ2-1; possible D gene TRBD2, 6 bases. This CDR3 has 15 amino acids. Germline CDR1 reads MGHRA; CDR2 reads YSYEKL. The V and J ends lost 1 base and 7 bases respectively, with 14 bases between them. The CDR3 DNA sequence: TGCGCCAGCAGCCAAGCTGCTGCGGGACGAAATGAGCAGTTCTTC. This codes for CASSQAAAGRNEQFF.